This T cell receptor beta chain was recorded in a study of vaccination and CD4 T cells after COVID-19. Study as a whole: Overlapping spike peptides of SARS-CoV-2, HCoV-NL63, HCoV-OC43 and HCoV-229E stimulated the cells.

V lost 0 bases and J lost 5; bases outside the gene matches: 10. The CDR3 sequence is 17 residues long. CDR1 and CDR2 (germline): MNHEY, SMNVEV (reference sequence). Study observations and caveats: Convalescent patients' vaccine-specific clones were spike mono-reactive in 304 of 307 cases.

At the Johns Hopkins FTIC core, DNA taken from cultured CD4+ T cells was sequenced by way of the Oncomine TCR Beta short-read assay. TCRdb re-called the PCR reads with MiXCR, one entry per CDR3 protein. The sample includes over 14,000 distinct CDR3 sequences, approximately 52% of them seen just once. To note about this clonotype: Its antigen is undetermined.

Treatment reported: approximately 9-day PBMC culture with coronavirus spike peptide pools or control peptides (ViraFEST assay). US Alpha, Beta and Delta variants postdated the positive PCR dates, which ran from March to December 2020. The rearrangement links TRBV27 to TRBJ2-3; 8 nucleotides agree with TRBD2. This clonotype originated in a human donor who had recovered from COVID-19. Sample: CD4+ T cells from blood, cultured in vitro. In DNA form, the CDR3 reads TGTGCCAGCAGTTTATCCCCGCCCGGCGGGGGGCGAGATACGCAGTATTTT. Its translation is CASSLSPPGGGRDTQYF.